Presented here are 27 T cell receptor beta chains from one specimen sequenced in a study of cytomegalovirus exposure and HLA in healthy donors. Profiled with immunoSEQ multiplex PCR; TCRdb holds only in-frame clones, not every one. The sample lists over 150,000 clones; approximately 87% were seen once. Sequencing was carried out using PBMCs. These receptors all come from a woman aged 25-40 years in good health and CMV-seronegative.

This chain links TRBV7-9 with TRBJ2-2; 9 bases align to TRBD1. This CDR3 has 15 residues. Germline-derived CDR1 and CDR2 are SEHNR and FQNEAQ (reference sequence). Unmatched junction bases numbered 8, after V lost 7 bases and J lost 5 bases. CDR3 region: CASTPRDRVTGELFF. The CDR3 DNA reads TGTGCCAGCACCCCCCGGGACAGGGTAACCGGGGAGCTGTTTTTT.

The V gene is TRBV6-4, the J gene TRBJ2-1, with no clear D. The CDR3 is 14 amino acids. Deletions cut 6 bases from V and 3 bases from J, with 12 bases between. Germline-derived CDR1 and CDR2 are MRHNA and SNTAGT. Here the CDR3 DNA reads TGTGCCAGCAGGCCAAAACAGAACTACAATGAGCAGTTCTTC. Its protein is CASRPKQNYNEQFF.

J is TRBJ2-2 and V is TRBV19; D is undetermined. The V and J ends lost 1 base and 5 bases respectively, with 8 bases between them. This CDR3 is 14 amino acids long. The germline V gene encodes CDR1 LNHDA and CDR2 SQIVND (reference sequence). The CDR3 protein is CASSIGPATGELFF. The CDR3 DNA reads as TGTGCCAGTAGTATAGGACCAGCAACCGGGGAGCTGTTTTTT. Drawing the rest from reference TRBV19 and TRBJ2-2, the complete variable domain is DGGITQSPKYLFRKEGQNVTLSCEQNLNHDAMYWYRQDPGQGLRLIYYSQIVNDFQKGDIAEGYSVSREKKESFPLTVTSAQKNPTAFYLCASSIGPATGELFFGEGSRLTVL.

The rearrangement uses TRBV7-8 and TRBJ2-2; tentatively, D is TRBD1 (5 bases). The germline V gene encodes CDR1 SGHVS and CDR2 FQNEAQ. This CDR3 has 15 residues. V dropped 2 bases and J dropped 5 bases, with 12 bases sitting between them. CDR3 residues: CASSLLGRVTGELFF. The CDR3 region has the DNA TGTGCCAGCAGCTTATTAGGCAGGGTTACCGGGGAGCTGTTTTTT.

The table lists this clone with a few counts. V and J are TRBV7-8 and TRBJ1-6; 9 bases line up with TRBD1. The CDR3 is made up of 16 amino acids. Germline CDR1 is SGHVS and CDR2 is FQNEAQ. V shed 2 bases and J 7 bases; nucleotides not matched to a gene: 6. The CDR3 sequence: CASSLIGTGRNSPLHF. For the CDR3, the DNA is TGTGCCAGCAGCTTAATTGGGACAGGGAGGAATTCACCCCTCCACTTT.

The rearrangement uses TRBV7-6 and TRBJ2-2; the match to TRBD1 covers 9 bases. The length of the CDR3 is 16 residues. Germline CDR1 is SGHVS and CDR2 is FNYEAQ. Losses at the gene ends were 5 bases for V and 6 bases for J; bases not matched to a gene: 10. This chain's CDR3 is CASSRIPGQGAGELFF. CDR3 bases: TGTGCCAGCAGCCGAATCCCGGGACAGGGTGCCGGGGAGCTGTTTTTT.

This chain connects TRBV7-3 to TRBJ2-3; D call uncertain. The CDR3 loop spans 14 amino acids. Germline values: CDR1 SGHTA, CDR2 FQGTGA. Trimming removed 5 bases at V and 1 base at J, with 10 bases between. Here the CDR3 DNA reads TGTGCCAGCAGCCTGGGTCCTGGCACAGATACGCAGTATTTT. Protein sequence: CASSLGPGTDTQYF.

The chain carries TRBV7-6 and TRBJ1-6; D not resolved. Between the trimmed V and J ends, which lost 1 base and 10 bases, there was a span of 14 bases. The CDR3 is 15 residues long. Germline CDR1 is SGHVS and CDR2 is FNYEAQ. For the CDR3, the DNA is TGTGCCAGCAGCTTAGATGGACCCTTGGGATCACCCCTCCACTTT. Its protein product is CASSLDGPLGSPLHF.

V gene TRBV29-1 combines with J gene TRBJ2-7; 8 bases agree with TRBD2. J gave up 0 bases and V 5 bases, and 6 bases lay outside the gene matches. The CDR3 has 14 amino acids. Germline loops: CDR1 SQVTM, CDR2 ANQGSEA. The CDR3 DNA reads TGCAGCGTTACTTCACGGGAGGGCTCCTACGAGCAGTACTTC. Translation: CSVTSREGSYEQYF.

V usage is TRBV10-3 and J usage is TRBJ1-5, with a possible D match to TRBD1 (5 bases). Germline V gene sequence: CDR1 ENHRY, CDR2 SYGVKD. Trimming removed 8 bases at V and 2 bases at J, with 13 bases between. The CDR3 has 14 amino acids. This CDR3 reads CAIGGDGGNQPQHF. Written as DNA, the CDR3 is TGTGCCATCGGGGGGGATGGGGGCAATCAGCCCCAGCATTTT.

The sample holds a few counts of this clone. V usage is TRBV7-3 and J usage is TRBJ2-1; tentatively, D is TRBD2 (6 bases). Germline V CDR1 and CDR2: SGHTA, FQGTGA. The CDR3 consists of 15 residues. Trimming took 5 bases from V and 1 from J, leaving 12 bases between them. In DNA, the CDR3 is TGTGCCAGCAGCCCTACGACTAGTTCCTACAATGAGCAGTTCTTC. The encoded protein is CASSPTTSSYNEQFF.

The rearrangement uses TRBV27 and TRBJ1-3, with D unclear. This CDR3 has 14 amino acids. Germline loops: CDR1 MNHEY, CDR2 SMNVEV (reference sequence). V lost 2 bases, J lost 0 bases, and 5 bases lay in between. As DNA, the CDR3 is TGTGCCAGCAGTTTAGGGAACTCTGGAAACACCATATATTTT. It is translated as CASSLGNSGNTIYF.

The rearrangement joins TRBV28 to TRBJ2-5; 8 bases fit TRBD2. V lost 4 bases to trimming and J lost 3 bases; unmatched junction nucleotides: 10. CDR1 and CDR2 (germline): MDHEN, SYDVKM. The CDR3 is made up of 16 amino acids. CDR3 region: CASSSPSGRGEETQYF. DNA for the CDR3: TGTGCCAGCAGTTCGCCGAGCGGGAGAGGGGAAGAGACCCAGTACTTC.

The chain employs TRBV7-9 and TRBJ1-2; 9 nucleotides line up with TRBD1. From germline, CDR1 is SEHNR and CDR2 FQNEAQ (reference sequence). This CDR3 region has 15 residues. V gave up 6 bases and J gave up 7 bases; unmatched junction bases: 12. In DNA form, the CDR3 reads TGTGCCAGCAGGCAAGATGGGACAGGGCGAAGTGGCTACACCTTC. This sequence encodes CASRQDGTGRSGYTF. Full variable domain (outside the CDR3, taken from reference TRBV7-9 and TRBJ1-2): DTGVSQNPRHKITKRGQNVTFRCDPISEHNRLYWYRQTLGQGPEFLTYFQNEAQLEKSRLLSDRFSAERPKGSFSTLEIQRTEQGDSAMYLCASRQDGTGRSGYTFGSGTRLTVV.

The count of this clone is one. J is TRBJ1-2 and V is TRBV23-1; a weak D match, TRBD1 (5 bases). TRBV23-1 is noted as an ORF with a role that remains uncertain. V lost 0 bases, J lost 6 bases, and 20 bases lay in between. This CDR3 is built from 17 residues. The DNA of the CDR3 is TGCGCCAGCAGTCAATCCCAGCCGACGGAGGGGTCTGATGGCTACACCTTC. The encoded protein is CASSQSQPTEGSDGYTF.

This chain joins TRBV7-9 and TRBJ2-5; D may be TRBD1 (5 bases). Trimming took off 4 bases at V and 5 bases at J, with 20 bases between the two ends. Germline CDR1 is SEHNR and CDR2 is FQNEAQ (reference sequence). CDR3 size: 16 residues. The CDR3 here is CASSSTTDSPGETQYF. CDR3 coding DNA: TGTGCCAGCAGCTCAACGACCGACAGTCCTGGGGAGACCCAGTACTTC.

V usage is TRBV27 and J usage is TRBJ2-5; 11 nucleotides agree with TRBD1. Germline-derived CDR1 and CDR2 are MNHEY and SMNVEV (reference sequence). The length of the CDR3 is 15 residues. With V trimmed by 3 bases and J by 3 bases, 3 bases remained unmatched. CDR3 in amino acids: CASSLGTGGKETQYF. CDR3 in DNA: TGTGCCAGCAGTTTGGGGACAGGGGGGAAAGAGACCCAGTACTTC.

The rearrangement joins TRBV28 to TRBJ2-3; TRBD2 is a possible D gene (5 bases). Trimming took 6 bases from V and 4 from J, leaving 11 bases between them. CDR3 size: 13 residues. Germline assignment: CDR1 MDHEN and CDR2 SYDVKM. The CDR3 sequence is CASRGVLADTQYF. The CDR3 bases are TGTGCCAGCAGGGGAGTTCTCGCAGATACGCAGTATTTT.

The chain couples TRBV6-1 to TRBJ2-3; 10 bases map to TRBD2. The CDR3 covers 13 residues. Germline-derived CDR1 and CDR2 are MNHNS and SASEGT. V dropped 10 bases and J dropped 5; count of bases not matched to a gene: 6. CDR3 protein: CATQLAGGDTQYF. Written as DNA, the CDR3 is TGTGCCACCCAATTAGCGGGGGGAGATACGCAGTATTTT.

The V and J genes are TRBV9 and TRBJ2-7, with D perhaps TRBD1 or TRBD2 (5 bases each). The CDR3 runs to 14 residues. CDR1 is SGDLS, CDR2 YYNGEE, per germline. Trimming stripped 0 bases from V and 2 bases from J, with 9 bases between. DNA of the CDR3: TGTGCCAGCAGCGTAGGGGACGGGACCTACGAGCAGTACTTC. It specifies CASSVGDGTYEQYF.

The chain uses TRBV28 and TRBJ2-7; no clear D gene. Germline CDR1 reads MDHEN; CDR2 reads SYDVKM. V lost 8 bases to trimming and J lost 1 base, with 9 bases between them. The CDR3 has 12 amino acids. CDR3 residues: CASGQESYEQYF. CDR3 DNA sequence: TGTGCCAGCGGGCAGGAGTCCTACGAGCAGTACTTC.

The rearrangement joins TRBV10-3 to TRBJ1-5; 7 positions agree with TRBD1. The CDR3 sequence is 15 residues long. Germline values: CDR1 ENHRY, CDR2 SYGVKD. J lost 1 base, V lost 6 bases, and 6 bases had no gene match. The CDR3 sequence: CAIRTGTESNQPQHF. The CDR3 bases are TGTGCCATCAGGACCGGGACAGAAAGCAATCAGCCCCAGCATTTT.

V and J are TRBV9 and TRBJ2-2; the D is unclear. The V end lost 0 bases, the J end lost 2 bases, and 8 bases lay between the germline ends. The length of the CDR3 is 15 residues. Germline CDR1 reads SGDLS; CDR2 reads YYNGEE. CDR3 sequence (DNA): TGTGCCAGCAGCGTAGGGAGTGGTAACACCGGGGAGCTGTTTTTT. Residues: CASSVGSGNTGELFF.

This clone is a singleton in its sample. This chain links TRBV4-1 with TRBJ1-5; TRBD1 might be the D (5 bases). In germline, CDR1 is MGHRA, CDR2 YSYEKL. V was trimmed by 2 bases and J by 5 bases, leaving 13 bases between them. This CDR3 contains 15 residues. The CDR3 sequence is CASSQRFGGDQPQHF. For the CDR3, the DNA is TGCGCCAGCAGCCAACGATTCGGGGGGGATCAGCCCCAGCATTTT.

This clone has only a few counts. The CDR3 is CASSPPGTGANSYEQYF. The CDR3 DNA reads as TGTGCCAGCTCACCACCCGGGACAGGAGCTAACTCCTACGAGCAGTACTTC. The rearrangement links TRBV18 to TRBJ2-7; 8 nucleotides match TRBD1. The germline V gene encodes CDR1 KGHSH and CDR2 LQKENI. The CDR3 is 17 residues long. V dropped 0 bases and J dropped 0; count of bases not matched to a gene: 7.

The DNA of the CDR3 is TGTGCCAGCAGCTTAGTATCCGGGCACGTCTATGGCTACACCTTC. Encoded protein: CASSLVSGHVYGYTF. The V and J genes are TRBV7-2 and TRBJ1-2; D call uncertain. The V gene's germline CDR1 is SGHTA and CDR2 FQGNSA. The CDR3 totals 15 residues. Trimming shortened V by 1 base and J by 4 bases, and 13 bases separated the two germline ends.

The chain links TRBV6-5 to TRBJ2-1, with 8 bases fitting TRBD2. The CDR3 is made up of 14 amino acids. Unmatched junction bases numbered 7, after V lost 7 bases and J lost 5 bases. Germline CDR1 reads MNHEY; CDR2 reads SVGAGI. CDR3 sequence reads: CASKMREDDNEQFF. CDR3 sequence (DNA): TGTGCCAGCAAAATGCGGGAGGACGACAATGAGCAGTTCTTC.